A single T cell receptor (beta chain) is shown here with its context. This sample was taken from a study of blood T cell repertoires in COVID-19. Study-level information: Some COVID-19 samples were acute and others convalescent; all came from the United States, Italy and Spain. The analysed material was cDNA or gDNA that came from T cells, B-cell-depleted T cells, or PBMCs.

The authors' processing: Reference gene primer amplification yielded estimated nucleated cell counts. Assay used: immunoSEQ multiplex PCR; TCRdb lists only in-frame clones, some missing. V and J calls and clone size come straight from that table; D and trimming were deduced from the DNA. The sample shows 150,000 to 200,000 clones, 70% to 90% of them seen only once. The CDR3 has 16 amino acids. The junction had 10 bases not matched to a gene; V was cut back by 2 bases and J by 3 bases. Per germline, CDR1 MNHEY and CDR2 SMNVEV (reference sequence). The sample was peripheral blood. The chain combines TRBV27 with TRBJ2-7; TRBD1 matches at 7 bases. This TCR came from a human donor in a cohort sampled during active COVID-19. The CDR3 DNA sequence: TGTGCCAGCAGTTTACGCCGGGACAGAGGATTCTACGAGCAGTACTTC. Translating it yields CASSLRRDRGFYEQYF.